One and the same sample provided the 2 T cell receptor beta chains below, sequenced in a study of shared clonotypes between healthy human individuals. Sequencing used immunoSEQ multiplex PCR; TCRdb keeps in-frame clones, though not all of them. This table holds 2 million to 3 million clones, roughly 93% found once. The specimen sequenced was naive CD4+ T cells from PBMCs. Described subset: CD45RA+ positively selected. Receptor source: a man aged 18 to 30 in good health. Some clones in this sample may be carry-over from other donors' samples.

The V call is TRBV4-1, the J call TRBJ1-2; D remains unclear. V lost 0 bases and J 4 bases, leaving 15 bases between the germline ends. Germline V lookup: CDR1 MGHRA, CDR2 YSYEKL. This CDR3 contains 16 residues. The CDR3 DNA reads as TGCGCCAGCAGCCAAGAGGCAGCCTCGCCCCGCTATGGCTACACCTTC. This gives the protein CASSQEAASPRYGYTF.

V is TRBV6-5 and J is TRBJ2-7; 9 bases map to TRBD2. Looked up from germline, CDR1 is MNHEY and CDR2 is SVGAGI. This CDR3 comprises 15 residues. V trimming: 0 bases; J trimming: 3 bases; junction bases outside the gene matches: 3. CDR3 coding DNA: TGTGCCAGCAGTTACTCGTATAGCGGGGGCTACGAGCAGTACTTC. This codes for CASSYSYSGGYEQYF.